A single sample gave rise to the 8 T cell receptor beta chains below, sequenced in a study of shared clonotypes between healthy human individuals. Sequencing was performed with immunoSEQ multiplex PCR; in TCRdb, only in-frame clones are kept and a portion is missing. The sample gives more than 550,000 clones, 55% to 80% of which show up once; over 1.5% is in the top ten. The sequenced sample was memory CD4+ T cells sorted from blood. As to subset: CD45RA-negative fraction. The source of these receptors is a woman aged 30 to 39 in good health.

The chain couples TRBV29-1 to TRBJ1-1; D gene unclear. Germline CDR1 SQVTM, CDR2 ANQGSEA. The CDR3 runs 13 residues. Trimming stripped 6 bases from V and 7 bases from J, with 18 bases between. The CDR3 region is CSVEVEASFEAFF. The CDR3 DNA reads TGCAGCGTAGAGGTGGAAGCCTCTTTTGAAGCTTTCTTT.

J is TRBJ2-1 and V is TRBV29-1; 8 nucleotides match TRBD2. Looked up from germline, CDR1 is SQVTM and CDR2 is ANQGSEA. The CDR3 extends over 14 amino acids. Germline trimming cut 2 bases from V and 8 bases from J; bases unmatched to any gene: 8. For the CDR3, the DNA is TGCAGCGTTGAATTCGGACTAGCTAACGATGAGCAGTTCTTC. Its translation: CSVEFGLANDEQFF.

The table lists this clone with a few counts. The chain is built from TRBV18 and TRBJ2-4, with TRBD2 matching 8 bases. CDR1 and CDR2 from the germline V gene are KGHSH and LQKENI. The CDR3 spans 14 residues. V was pared by 2 bases and J by 5 bases, with 2 bases of the junction left unmatched. This CDR3 is CASSPGTRQNIQYF. The CDR3 DNA follows: TGTGCCAGCTCACCAGGGACTAGACAAAACATTCAGTACTTC.

This sequence joins TRBV7-9 and TRBJ1-3, with TRBD1 as a possible D gene (5 bases). Germline V lookup: CDR1 SEHNR, CDR2 FQNEAQ (reference sequence). The CDR3 has 16 residues. Trimming removed 6 bases at V and 13 bases at J, with 28 bases between. This CDR3 reads CASSSSGTDGSGPIYF. The CDR3 DNA is TGTGCCAGCAGTTCTTCCGGGACCGATGGATCCGGACCTATATATTTT.

This clone was found once. V usage is TRBV2 and J usage is TRBJ1-5, with TRBD1 matching over 9 bases. CDR1 and CDR2 from the germline V gene are SNHLY and FYNNEI. The junction had 6 bases not matched to a gene; V was cut back by 8 bases and J by 4 bases. The length of the CDR3 is 14 residues. DNA for the CDR3: TGTGCCAGCTGCGGACAGGGGCGGAATCAGCCCCAGCATTTT. It is translated as CASCGQGRNQPQHF.

The chain joins TRBV28 to TRBJ2-3; TRBD2 matches at 11 bases. V lost 6 bases and J lost 7; bases outside the gene matches: 9. The germline V gene has CDR1 MDHEN and CDR2 SYDVKM. CDR3 length equals 15 residues. CDR3 amino acids: CASSTTSGRSYTQYF. Written as DNA, the CDR3 is TGTGCCAGCAGCACCACTAGCGGGAGATCGTATACGCAGTATTTT.

The J gene is TRBJ2-5, the V gene TRBV5-1; D uncertain. This CDR3 has 15 residues. Germline CDR1 and CDR2: SGHRS and YFSETQ. Trimming took off 5 bases at V and 2 bases at J, with 16 bases between the two ends. The CDR3 loop reads CASRTGRLTQETQYF. In nucleotides, the CDR3 is TGCGCCAGCAGAACCGGCAGGTTAACTCAAGAGACCCAGTACTTC.

The chain employs TRBV7-3 and TRBJ2-2; TRBD2 aligns across 9 bases. The V and J ends lost 8 bases and 0 bases, in that order; junction bases with no gene match: 10. Germline values: CDR1 SGHTA, CDR2 FQGTGA. There are 17 residues in the CDR3. CDR3 bases: TGTGCCAGCCTACGACTAGCGGACATCTCGAACACCGGGGAGCTGTTTTTT. Protein product: CASLRLADISNTGELFF.